This TCR beta chain was captured in a study of radiotherapy plus CTLA-4 blockade in lung cancer (dated by TCRdb to the late 2010s). Regarding the study in general: Objective responses were observed in 18% of enrolled patients, and disease control was achieved in 25% to 40%.

The investigation overall reported the following: The strongest predictors of response, as reported, were early dynamic changes in blood T cell clones along with a rise in serum interferon-beta after radiation. TCR clones derived from tumors expanded in peripheral blood after treatment with radiotherapy and ipilimumab.

Focal radiation therapy combined with CTLA-4 blockade (ipilimumab) was tested in patients with chemo-refractory metastatic non-small-cell lung cancer. This clone was recorded only once. It has no known antigen specificity. Germline is not matched at one junction end, which may reflect a read error. Library preparation was by the immunoSEQ multiplex PCR assay. Not all clones reach the TCRdb copy of this immuneACCESS table, which keeps in-frame sequences only. Checked studies attribute under half of the gap to unresolved V genes and leave the rest unexplained. The sample data list 81,000 or so clones, and more than 85% of these were observed just once. The ten largest clonotypes hold 0.87% of the sample. The CDR3 covers 14 residues, taking in both the cysteine and the phenylalanine. Here the CDR3 DNA is all that survives: 42 bases in frame from base 1. The germline V gene (reference sequence) provides CDR1 SSHAT and CDR2 FNYEAQ.

The source is a human donor with non-small cell lung cancer who had stable disease on radiotherapy plus ipilimumab. The chain is assembled from TRBV7-7 and TRBJ2-5, with TRBD1 identical over 7 junction bases. Source: peripheral blood, taken from a patient treated with radiotherapy plus ipilimumab. The CDR3 reads as follows: CASSFGTAQETQYF. The sequenced DNA: TGTGCTAGCAGCTTTGGGACAGCCCAAGAGACCCAGTACTTC.